The 8 T cell receptor beta chains in this list originate from one sample, sequenced in a study of spatial heterogeneity in lung cancer. General study points: The number of expanded tumor alpha and beta chains correlated with mutation number.

Which antigens these TCRs recognize remains unknown. MiXCR, applied by TCRdb to the 5' RACE reads, yields one record per CDR3 protein. The sample contains 2,000 to 2,500 distinct CDR3 sequences, approximately 35% of which appear only once. Stated time point: sample taken at primary tumor resection. This specimen was lung tumor tissue, taken at surgery. The receptors stem from a male donor with early-stage non-small cell lung cancer.

By frequency in the sample, this clonotype is medium-sized (0.01 to 0.1%). The chain carries TRBV20-1 and TRBJ2-2; D is unresolved. The CDR3 sequence is 13 residues long. Germline values: CDR1 DFQATT, CDR2 SNEGSKA (reference sequence). With 3 bases removed from V and 1 base from J, the gap between germline ends came to 6 bases. The CDR3 region has the DNA TGCAGTGCTAGTGGTGGGAACACCGGGGAGCTGTTTTTT. Translating gives CSASGGNTGELFF.

The DNA of the CDR3 is TGTGCCAGCAGGGAGGGGCACACAGATACGCAGTATTTT. It codes for CASREGHTDTQYF. The chain carries TRBV14 and TRBJ2-3, with D perhaps TRBD2 (6 bases). The length of the CDR3 is 13 residues. Germline V gives CDR1 SGHDN, CDR2 FVKESK. The V and J ends lost 6 bases and 2 bases respectively, with 9 bases between them.

The V gene is TRBV28, the J gene TRBJ1-2, with a possible D match to TRBD1 (6 bases). CDR3 length: 15 residues. Deletions cut 7 bases from V and 4 bases from J, with 19 bases between. The V gene's germline CDR1 is MDHEN and CDR2 SYDVKM. This chain's CDR3 is CASIFHRTTGYGYTF. The CDR3 bases are TGTGCCAGCATCTTTCACCGAACGACAGGCTATGGCTACACCTTC.

By sample fraction, this clonotype is medium-sized. This chain connects TRBV20-1 to TRBJ2-2, with D uncertain. The CDR3 sequence is 12 residues long. With 3 bases removed from V and 3 bases from J, the gap between germline ends came to 5 bases. Germline loops: CDR1 DFQATT, CDR2 SNEGSKA (reference sequence). The CDR3: CSASGHTGELFF. The CDR3 bases are TGCAGTGCTAGCGGGCACACCGGGGAGCTGTTTTTT.

This clonotype was counted only a few times. The rearrangement uses TRBV5-5 and TRBJ1-1, with unresolved D. Germline V gives CDR1 SGHKS, CDR2 YYEKEE (reference sequence). The CDR3 runs to 12 residues. The ends were cut back, 2 bases at V and 3 bases at J, with 5 bases in the middle. CDR3 loop: CASSFGDTEAFF. The DNA for the CDR3 is TGTGCCAGCAGCTTTGGGGACACTGAAGCTTTCTTT.

This clonotype is labeled large. The chain joins TRBV19 to TRBJ1-4, with a tentative D call TRBD1 (5 bases). The CDR3 contains 15 residues. V lost 4 bases and J lost 0, with 9 bases in between. Germline CDR1 and CDR2: LNHDA and SQIVND (reference sequence). The CDR3 sequence is CASSKTATTNEKLFF. The CDR3 DNA reads TGTGCCAGTAGTAAGACAGCCACAACTAATGAAAAACTGTTTTTT.

Sample share makes this clonotype medium-sized. The V and J genes are TRBV7-9 and TRBJ2-7; 11 bases fit TRBD2. CDR1 SEHNR and CDR2 FQNEAQ come from the germline V gene (reference sequence). J gave up 2 bases and V 1 base, and 4 bases lay outside the gene matches. The CDR3 contains 16 residues. The CDR3 loop reads CASSLEASGRPYEQYF. DNA for the CDR3: TGTGCCAGCAGCTTAGAGGCTAGCGGGAGGCCCTACGAGCAGTACTTC.

This chain uses TRBV6-5 with TRBJ2-3; D is possibly TRBD1 (6 bases). CDR3 size: 15 residues. The V end was cut by 1 base, the J end by 1 base, with 9 bases between. Germline CDR1 reads MNHEY; CDR2 reads SVGAGI. The CDR3 protein is CASSYYGTRTDTQYF. CDR3 nucleotide sequence: TGTGCCAGCAGTTACTACGGGACACGCACAGATACGCAGTATTTT.